Each of the 20 T cell receptor beta chains below was sequenced from the same sample in a study of cytomegalovirus exposure and HLA in healthy donors. The PCR made use of 60 Vbeta and 13 Jbeta primers. Repertoires were generated with immunoSEQ multiplex PCR, while TCRdb's copy carries only in-frame clones and drops some. The sample shows about 190,000 clones, about four fifths of them seen only once. The material sequenced was PBMCs. The receptors here all came from a woman in her fifties or sixties in good health and CMV-seropositive.

The rearrangement joins TRBV7-9 to TRBJ2-7, with 8 bases matching TRBD2. This CDR3 region has 15 residues. Germline loops: CDR1 SEHNR, CDR2 FQNEAQ (reference sequence). Unmatched junction bases numbered 11, after V lost 7 bases and J lost 3 bases. The chain's CDR3 is CASTPDRGGIYEQYF. The CDR3 DNA is TGTGCCAGCACCCCCGATCGGGGGGGGATCTACGAGCAGTACTTC.

This chain uses TRBV5-4 with TRBJ1-5; a weak D match, TRBD1 (5 bases). This CDR3 region has 14 residues. The V and J ends lost 4 bases and 5 bases respectively, with 13 bases between them. CDR1 and CDR2 from the germline V gene are SGHNT and YYREEE (reference sequence). CDR3 DNA sequence: TGTGCCAGCAGCGACAGCCCGGGGGATCAGCCCCAGCATTTT. Residues: CASSDSPGDQPQHF.

The chain has TRBV10-3 and TRBJ2-5, with TRBD1 as a possible D gene (5 bases). The DNA end favors TRBJ2-7, so the J call may be wrong. In germline, CDR1 is ENHRY, CDR2 SYGVKD. This CDR3 spans 13 amino acids. CDR3 DNA sequence: TGTGCCATCAGTGGTAGACAGCACTACGAGCAGTACTTC. It encodes CAISGRQHYEQYF.

This rearrangement joins TRBV4-3 to TRBJ2-3; 13 positions match TRBD2. The germline CDR1 and CDR2 sequences are LGHNA and YSLEER. The CDR3 is 17 residues long. V dropped 0 bases and J dropped 4; count of bases not matched to a gene: 4. As DNA, the CDR3 is TGCGCCAGCAGCCAAGATGCACTAGCGGGGGGGGCAGATACGCAGTATTTT. This gives the protein CASSQDALAGGADTQYF.

This clone was detected once. The chain combines TRBV4-1 with TRBJ2-7, with D possibly being TRBD2 (5 bases). V was clipped by 0 bases and J by 5 bases, with 14 bases between them. The CDR3 has 15 residues. The V gene's germline CDR1 is MGHRA and CDR2 YSYEKL. The CDR3 loop is CASSQDGVAPNEQYF. In DNA form, the CDR3 reads TGCGCCAGCAGCCAAGATGGGGTAGCGCCGAACGAGCAGTACTTC.

This clone was observed once. This chain connects TRBV7-2 to TRBJ2-4, with D perhaps TRBD2 (6 bases). Germline V gene data show CDR1 as SGHTA and CDR2 as FQGNSA. Trimming took off 6 bases at V and 6 bases at J, with 15 bases between the two ends. This CDR3 region has 14 residues. CDR3 residues: CASSRGLPGNIQYF. In nucleotides, the CDR3 is TGTGCCAGCAGTCGGGGACTTCCGGGAAACATTCAGTACTTC. Full variable domain (remainder filled in from reference TRBV7-2 and TRBJ2-4): GAGVSQSPSNKVTEKGKDVELRCDPISGHTALYWYRQSLGQGLEFLIYFQGNSAPDKSGLPSDRFSAERTGGSVSTLTIQRTQQEDSAVYLCASSRGLPGNIQYFGAGTRLSVL.

As to this clone: This same CDR3 is encoded by further DNA sequences in the sample. CDR3 residues: CASSLGSGVSYNEQFF. CDR3 sequence (DNA): TGTGCCAGCAGCTTAGGCTCGGGGGTCTCCTACAATGAGCAGTTCTTC. The rearrangement uses TRBV7-2 and TRBJ2-1; D may be TRBD2 (6 bases). Germline values: CDR1 SGHTA, CDR2 FQGNSA. The CDR3 spans 16 residues. The V end was cut by 1 base, the J end by 0 bases, with 10 bases between.

The chain joins TRBV11-2 to TRBJ1-3; no firm D call. This CDR3 region has 14 residues. Germline assignment: CDR1 SGHAT and CDR2 FQNNGV. The V end was cut by 5 bases, the J end by 0 bases, with 8 bases between. The CDR3 protein is CASSKTASGNTIYF. CDR3 coding DNA: TGTGCCAGCAGCAAAACAGCCTCTGGAAACACCATATATTTT.

J is TRBJ1-5 and V is TRBV4-3, with TRBD1 matching over 8 bases. Unmatched junction bases numbered 2, after V lost 3 bases and J lost 1 base. Germline V lookup: CDR1 LGHNA, CDR2 YSLEER. The CDR3 is made up of 15 amino acids. CDR3 sequence reads: CASSQTGASNQPQHF. The CDR3 region has the DNA TGCGCCAGCAGCCAGACAGGGGCCAGCAATCAGCCCCAGCATTTT.

About this clone: Other DNA sequences in the sample encode the same CDR3. The J gene is TRBJ1-1, the V gene TRBV6-5; maybe TRBD1 (5 bases). Looked up from germline, CDR1 is MNHEY and CDR2 is SVGAGI. V lost 8 bases and J lost 5, with 18 bases in between. CDR3 size: 14 residues. CDR3 sequence: CASGRGLLGTEAFF. DNA for the CDR3: TGTGCCAGCGGTAGGGGTCTGCTGGGGACTGAAGCTTTCTTT.

V is TRBV7-2 and J is TRBJ1-6; no reliable D call. Trimming took 5 bases from V and 9 from J, leaving 14 bases between them. This CDR3 is built from 14 residues. Germline V gives CDR1 SGHTA, CDR2 FQGNSA. CDR3 loop: CASSKYRSVSPLHF. CDR3 nucleotides: TGTGCCAGCAGCAAATATCGCAGCGTTTCACCCCTCCACTTT.

The chain joins TRBV6-4 to TRBJ1-5, with TRBD1 identical over 10 bases. Germline CDR1 MRHNA, CDR2 SNTAGT. Trimming at V came to 4 bases and at J to 2 bases, leaving 8 bases not matched to a gene. The CDR3 sequence is 17 residues long. The CDR3 region has the DNA TGTGCCAGCAGTGCTCCCTCCGGGACAGGGGGCAATCAGCCCCAGCATTTT. Protein product: CASSAPSGTGGNQPQHF.

V and J are TRBV2 and TRBJ2-3; the match to TRBD2 covers 8 bases. The ends lost 3 bases at V and 8 bases at J; junction bases unmatched: 4. The CDR3 extends over 13 amino acids. Germline V gene sequence: CDR1 SNHLY, CDR2 FYNNEI. The CDR3 loop reads CASSESGGGTQYF. DNA for the CDR3: TGTGCCAGCAGTGAGAGCGGGGGAGGTACGCAGTATTTT.

The chain couples TRBV7-2 to TRBJ2-7; 7 nucleotides align to TRBD1. V shed 2 bases, J shed 9 bases, and the junction held 10 bases outside the gene matches. CDR1 and CDR2 (germline): SGHTA, FQGNSA. The CDR3 has 14 residues. CDR3 sequence (DNA): TGTGCCAGCAGCTTACCCTGGACAGGTTTGGGGCAGTACTTC. This sequence encodes CASSLPWTGLGQYF.

This clone has just one count. CDR3 DNA sequence: TGTGCCAGCAGTTACTCTACCGGGAGAACCTACGAGCAGTACTTC. Translated, it gives CASSYSTGRTYEQYF. The rearrangement joins TRBV6-6 to TRBJ2-7, with D possibly TRBD2 on 6 matching bases. Trimming cost V 0 bases and J 2 bases, with 11 bases left between them. Germline V CDR1 and CDR2: MNHNY, SVGAGI (reference sequence). The CDR3 has 15 amino acids.

The chain couples TRBV14 to TRBJ1-4, with 7 bases aligning to TRBD1. The CDR3 loop spans 14 amino acids. Germline CDR1 reads SGHDN; CDR2 reads FVKESK. With V trimmed by 6 bases and J by 7 bases, 8 bases remained unmatched. CDR3 residues: CASSPQGFGEKLFF. In nucleotides, the CDR3 is TGTGCCAGCAGTCCACAGGGGTTTGGTGAAAAACTGTTTTTT.

This clone was observed a single time. The chain carries TRBV11-1 and TRBJ2-3; TRBD2 is a possible D gene (6 bases). V lost 3 bases and J 2 bases, leaving 12 bases between the germline ends. This CDR3 is built from 15 residues. CDR1 and CDR2 from the germline V gene are SGHAT and FQDESV (reference sequence). The CDR3 DNA reads TGTGCCAGCAGCTTGGGGGACTTACCCACAGATACGCAGTATTTT. It yields the protein CASSLGDLPTDTQYF.

This chain uses TRBV27 with TRBJ2-5; 10 bases are a match to TRBD1. Per the germline V gene, CDR1 is MNHEY and CDR2 is SMNVEV (reference sequence). This CDR3 has 15 residues. The V segment lost 5 bases and the J segment 5 bases; nucleotides outside the gene matches: 8. CDR3: CASSPTGGAGETQYF. The CDR3 coding sequence is TGTGCCAGCAGTCCGACAGGGGGCGCCGGGGAGACCCAGTACTTC.

The genes are TRBV6-5 and TRBJ1-3, with 10 bases aligning to TRBD1. The V gene end was trimmed by 5 bases and the J gene end by 7 bases; junction bases not matched to a gene: 5. CDR3 length: 14 residues. Looked up from germline, CDR1 is MNHEY and CDR2 is SVGAGI. CDR3 sequence: CASSPGTGANTIYF. The CDR3 DNA sequence: TGTGCCAGCAGTCCCGGGACAGGGGCTAACACCATATATTTT.

On this clone itself: The junction departs from the called germline gene at one end, perhaps through a read error. This chain joins TRBV4-1 and TRBJ2-3; D remains unclear. This CDR3 comprises 12 residues. CDR1 is MGHRA and CDR2 is YSYEKL in the germline V gene. The CDR3: CASRQGRSTQYF. In DNA form, the CDR3 reads TGCGCCAGCAGACAAGGCCGTAGTACGCAGTATTTT.